The T cell receptor beta chain under discussion was sequenced for a study of blood T cells in healthy people across ages (dated by TCRdb to about 2015). Regarding the complete study: In model experiments, template switching captured roughly one uniquely barcoded TCR beta cDNA molecule for every two T cells. Donors of different ages were randomly distributed across sequencing lanes to avoid experimental bias. Four age groups were formed from the donors: young (average roughly 15 years), middle-aged (approximately 40), aged (around 62) and long-lived (around 80). For two donors (one aged 18 to 29 and one aged 80 or older), the study analyzed two additional independent replicas of 1 million unique cDNA reads from the same blood draw. Using deep sequencing normalized with unique cDNA molecular identifiers, the study measured how TCR beta repertoire diversity changes with age.

Library prep was done by 5' RACE. Sequenced on an Illumina HiSeq 2500. The second PCR ran for roughly 7 to 12 cycles and used a J-beta primer mix along with a sample-barcoded 5' primer. Each TCR beta cDNA molecule received a unique molecular identifier from a template-switch 5' adaptor carrying 12 random nucleotides. Each sample yielded at least 2.5 million CDR3-containing paired-end reads. The Mint cDNA synthesis kit, primed by a TRBC-specific oligonucleotide, was used to synthesize first-strand cDNA from all RNA. After uracil-DNA glycosylase treatment, a first 18-cycle PCR used universal primers M1SS and BC2_uni_R on all cDNA. Concerning the study's data processing: For normalization, 1 million high-quality reads, each with a distinct molecular identifier, were randomly selected from each sample. Reads sharing molecular identifiers were discarded rather than binned into consensus sequences. CDR3 identification, clonotype clustering and error correction used MiTCR with a Q25 quality threshold and the strictest error-elimination algorithm. A nonparametric unseen species model with Euler transformation was used to estimate a lower bound on total TCR beta diversity. The public sequencing data were trimmed at Q25 with fastp and processed into clonotypes with MiXCR by TCRdb, which kept only in-frame beta chains. A single entry per CDR3 protein holds the most common genes and DNA from its merged rows. TCRdb's processing, not the authors', yielded these V and J calls. The sample data list some 700,000 distinct CDR3 sequences, and about 40% of these were observed just once. 20% to 25% of the sample lies in the top ten.

The donors were roughly 39 Caucasian individuals from Russia, aged roughly 6 to 100 years, who were systemically healthy. Roughly 9 milliliters of peripheral blood were drawn from each donor into EDTA-treated Vacutainer tubes. Ficoll-Paque density-gradient centrifugation was used to isolate PBMCs, with at least 6.5 million per sample. Total RNA was extracted from PBMCs with Trizol reagent, with at least 5 micrograms obtained per sample. Naive CD45RAhigh/CD27high T cell percentages were measured by flow cytometry on a PBMC aliquot from every donor. Study-wide conclusions, independent of this receptor: Estimates of total diversity based on one million sequenced T cells were considered lower bounds and underestimates. As age increased, observed TCR beta diversity per million T cells dropped in a roughly linear way, and a significant reduction was already evident by age about 36. The CMV infection status of donors was not known, potentially confounding age-related changes in expanded clonotypes. There was a strong correlation between observed TCR beta diversity and the percentage of naive T cells measured by flow cytometry. Bulk unsorted PBMC profiling prevented conclusive comparison of naive and antigen-experienced compartments. Compared with the aged group, more naive CD4+ T cells, fewer expanded clones and increased TCR diversity were shown by the long-lived group, suggesting age selection.

On this clonotype itself: It has no known antigen specificity. It has no much larger one-base neighbor in the sample; base qualities were not kept.

This TCR came from a woman aged 55-69 years in good health. The sample taken for sequencing was blood.

The CDR3 is CASRRDRDNYGYTF. The nucleotide sequence is given as TGTGCCAGCAGGAGGGACAGGGACAACTATGGCTACACCTTC. The chain is made from TRBV12-3 or TRBV12-4 and TRBJ1-2, with 9 bases aligning to TRBD1. Trimming accounts for 6 bases at V and 2 bases at J, while the number of junction bases matched to no gene is 4. The CDR3, from cysteine to phenylalanine, totals 14 residues. CDR3 DNA is the only sequence kept; it has 42 bases, read in frame from the first base.